This T cell receptor (beta chain) is from a study of blood T cells in healthy people across ages (dated by TCRdb to the mid-2010s). Regarding the complete study: In model experiments, roughly one uniquely barcoded TCR beta cDNA molecule per two T cells was captured by template switching. Age-related changes in TCR beta repertoire diversity were measured in the study by deep sequencing normalized with unique cDNA molecular identifiers. The donors were divided into four age groups: young (average around 17 years), middle-aged (almost 40), aged (about 56) and long-lived (82). To avoid experimental bias, donors of different ages were distributed randomly across sequencing lanes. The study analyzed two additional independent replicas of 1 million unique cDNA reads from the same blood draw for two donors, one aged 18 to 30 and one aged 80 or older.

Reading the germline V gene (reference sequence) gives CDR1 PRHDT and CDR2 FYEKMQ. V loses 1 base, J loses 0 bases, and the germline ends lie 10 bases apart. The CDR3 runs 16 amino acids, cysteine and phenylalanine included. The sequence is cut down to CDR3 DNA, 48 bases in frame from base 1. The roughly 39 donors, aged about 6 to 100 years, were systemically healthy Caucasian individuals from Russia. Each donor gave 8 to 10 milliliters of peripheral blood, drawn into EDTA-treated Vacutainer tubes. Ficoll-Paque density-gradient centrifugation was used to isolate PBMCs, with at least 7 million per sample. Total RNA, at least 6 micrograms per sample, was extracted from PBMCs with Trizol reagent. For every donor, flow cytometry on a PBMC aliquot measured the percentage of naive CD45RAhigh/CD27high T cells. Study-wide findings and limitations: Estimates of total diversity from one million sequenced T cells were regarded as lower bounds and underestimates. Since profiling was done on bulk unsorted PBMCs, naive and antigen-experienced compartments could not be conclusively compared. Because donor CMV infection status was unknown, age-related changes in expanded clonotypes were potentially confounded. A strong correlation was found between observed TCR beta diversity and the percentage of naive T cells measured by flow cytometry. Observed TCR beta diversity per million T cells fell roughly linearly with age, and a significant reduction was already apparent by age around 40. Compared with the aged group, the long-lived group had more naive CD4+ T cells, fewer expanded clones and increased TCR diversity, a pattern suggesting age selection.

Library preparation used 5' RACE. For sequencing, an Illumina HiSeq 2500 was employed. The second PCR ran for roughly 6 to 11 cycles and used a J-beta primer mix along with a sample-barcoded 5' primer. A unique molecular identifier was introduced onto each TCR beta cDNA molecule by a template-switch 5' adaptor carrying 12 random nucleotides. At least 3 million CDR3-containing paired-end reads were obtained from each sample. First-strand cDNA synthesis was performed from all RNA using the Mint cDNA synthesis kit, with priming by a TRBC-specific oligonucleotide. Following uracil-DNA glycosylase treatment, all cDNA underwent a first 18-cycle PCR with the universal primers M1SS and BC2_uni_R. From the authors' description of their analysis: Normalization of each sample was performed by random selection of 1 million high-quality reads, each carrying a distinct molecular identifier. Instead of being binned into consensus sequences, reads that shared molecular identifiers were thrown out. MiTCR, run with a Q25 quality threshold and the strictest error-elimination algorithm, handled CDR3 identification, clonotype clustering and error correction. A nonparametric unseen species model with Euler transformation was used to estimate lower-bound total TCR beta diversity. TCRdb reprocessing: public reads trimmed at Q25 with fastp, clones called with MiXCR, in-frame beta chains kept. Rows matching on CDR3 protein sequence are summarized as one entry with the most common DNA and genes. In this record, the V and J calls reflect TCRdb's handling and not the investigators' own analysis. The table for this sample lists over 1,200,000 distinct CDR3 sequences; roughly 60% of them were counted only once. The top ten clones comprise 5.5% to 8% of the sample.

Regarding this clonotype: This clone's antigen is unknown. Base qualities are not at hand, and no much larger clone is one base apart.

The TCR comes from a man in his late teens or twenties in good health. The sequencing sample was made of blood. The V and J genes are TRBV13 and TRBJ2-1; possibly the D gene is TRBD2, per 5 matching bases. The DNA sequence reads TGTGCCAGCAGCTTAGTGCCAGCGGTCTCCTACAATGAGCAGTTCTTC. Its translation reads: CASSLVPAVSYNEQFF. Supplemented by the reference TRBV13 and TRBJ2-1 proteins around the CDR3, the complete variable domain is AAGVIQSPRHLIKEKRETATLKCYPIPRHDTVYWYQQGPGQDPQFLISFYEKMQSDKGSIPDRFSAQQFSDYHSELNMSSLELGDSALYFCASSLVPAVSYNEQFFGPGTRLTVL.